This T cell receptor beta chain comes out of a study of molecular identifiers for immune sequencing clone quantification (dated by TCRdb to 2017 to 2018). Background on the whole study: For a replicate experiment, the RNA from either approximately 20,000 or 100,000 naive CD8 T cells was divided into five aliquots, and four of those aliquots went on to sequencing. The study was a methods study using CD8 T cells to benchmark molecular-identifier clustering-based TCR repertoire sequencing (MIDCIRS) and TCR RNA copy counting. The paper's findings and limits, for the study overall: Modeling gave approximately 3 recovered TCR RNA copies per cell versus 9.5 to 10 by digital PCR, implying about 30% capture efficiency. The sizes of highly expanded clones could end up underestimated when identical TCR molecules share a barcode. Even against a background of roughly 1 million naive CD8 T cells, spiked-in Jurkat TCR RNA amounting to a single cell's worth was reported to be detectable. In CMV-specific effector cells, clones with more than 20 RNA copies contained over 99% of molecules, whereas in naive cells such clones contained under 1% of molecules. The naive libraries included spiked-in Jurkat TCR RNA (about ten copies' worth), and this Jurkat TCR RNA is not part of the donor repertoire. When barcode sub-clustering was not used, chimeric consensus sequences inflated TCR diversity, with chimeras reaching as high as 47%.

The sample holds many counts of this clonotype. No antigen is known for it. No base quality information exists; no much larger clone differs at one position. The CDR3 goes from the cysteine to the phenylalanine over 18 residues. Only the CDR3 portion is preserved as DNA: 54 bases, with reading frame beginning at the first base. V loses 1 base of germline sequence and J loses 2 bases, and the interval between the two ends is 19 bases. As encoded in the germline V gene, CDR1 is SGHVS while CDR2 is FNYEAQ. Library preparation used PCR. Sequencer: NextSeq 500. Preparation of bulk TCR libraries followed a previously described approach, with the TCR primers listed in Table S5. Total RNA was purified with the Qiagen AllPrep DNA/RNA kit. Before any analysis, reads coming from multiple sequencing runs of the same library were combined into one pool. On the study's bioinformatics: Only reads with exact TCR constant sequence were kept, trimmed to 150 nt, and grouped by their 12-nt molecular barcodes. Reads within each barcode group were sub-clustered using a 15% Levenshtein threshold, and quality-weighted consensus sequences were constructed for each RNA molecule. Non-functional sequences were filtered out, along with any lower-count sequence sitting one edit away from another sequence. Based on a fit of two negative binomial distributions, barcode sub-clusters having less than 20% of the maximum read count were discarded. TCRdb trimmed the raw reads at Q25, called clones with MiXCR and kept productive beta chains. Rows are unified per CDR3 protein, each entry keeping the most common DNA and genes. These V and J calls are TCRdb output, not the study's own analysis. The sample includes nearly 650,000 distinct CDR3 sequences, with 25% observed a single time. In total, the top ten clones hold 0.7% to 0.95% of the sample.

Libraries of naive CD8 T cells were generated from roughly 20,000 to 1,000,000 sorted cells, with 10%, 30% or 50% of the purified RNA used. On a BD FACSAria II, naive CD8 T cells were FACS-sorted as CD8+CD4-CCR7+CD45RA+ and collected into RLT Plus buffer. To test detection sensitivity, Jurkat RNA equivalent to over 8 TCR copies was spiked into samples of roughly 18,000-1,000,000 naive CD8 T cells. Enrichment of CD8 T cells was performed with RosetteSep CD8+ T Cell Enrichment Cocktail and Ficoll-Paque, after which ACK red cell lysis was carried out. The sequence was obtained from a human donor in good health. Some libraries in this study had Jurkat cell RNA spiked in. The chain joins TRBV7-6 to TRBJ2-3; the D gene may be TRBD1 or TRBD2, since each aligns over 7 bases. Sequencing was performed on naive CD8+ T cells from blood, with Jurkat cell RNA spiked in. Interpreted using the paper, the cell subset or site label stands for: FACS-sorted CD8+CD4-CCR7+CD45RA+ naive T cells. The sequenced DNA is TGTGCCAGCAGCTTAGGGGATTACGACAGGGACTACACAGATACGCAGTATTTT. This encodes CASSLGDYDRDYTDTQYF.